What follows is one T cell receptor (beta chain) and its context. The data were taken from a study of T cell responses to AZD1222 COVID-19 vaccine. Germline trimming cut 4 bases from V and 11 bases from J; bases unmatched to any gene: 8. Germline values: CDR1 ENHRY, CDR2 SYGVKD. The CDR3 is made up of 13 amino acids. Sequencing used immunoSEQ multiplex PCR; TCRdb keeps in-frame clones, though not all of them. The table has more than 150,000 clones, about 93% seen once. The rearrangement links TRBV10-3 to TRBJ1-1, with 9 bases lining up with TRBD1. The specimen was peripheral blood, collected on day 0 of AZD1222 vaccination. This receptor was identified in an adult in good health. CDR3 amino acids: CAISGGTGLYAFF. DNA for the CDR3: TGTGCCATCAGTGGAGGGACAGGGTTGTATGCTTTCTTT.